This T cell receptor beta chain originates from a study of Graves' ophthalmopathy and Graves' hyperthyroidism. Study context: No treatment had been given when peripheral blood was collected at initial diagnosis. Study results and caveats: The model achieved 55% to 71% sensitivity and about 76% specificity for ophthalmopathy progression.

This clonotype turned up a few times. The antigen remains undetermined. RNA transcripts served as template for amplifying TCR beta CDR3 sequences. The library came from an HTBI-primed first-round RT-PCR and a second-round multiplex PCR. TCRdb redid the calling of the multiplex PCR reads with MiXCR, one entry per CDR3 protein. The table records almost 750,000 distinct CDR3 sequences, 40% of them present only once. The CDR3 loop spans 13 amino acids. V lost 6 bases and J lost 7, with 15 bases in between. Germline CDR1 reads MNHEY; CDR2 reads SMNVEV (reference sequence). The clonotype comes from an adult man with Graves' ophthalmopathy. The V and J genes are TRBV27 and TRBJ2-5; D not resolved. The sample taken for sequencing was peripheral blood. The CDR3 loop reads CASRDGRMGTQYF. DNA of the CDR3: TGTGCCAGCAGGGACGGACGGATGGGGACCCAGTACTTC.